Presented here are 21 T cell receptor beta chains from one specimen sequenced in a study of T cell responses to AZD1222 COVID-19 vaccine. Clones were sequenced by immunoSEQ multiplex PCR, and TCRdb holds only the in-frame ones, with some missing. The profile shows about 80,000 clones, around 90% of them singletons. The sequences come from peripheral blood, collected on day 0 of AZD1222 vaccination. The source of these receptors is an adult in good health.

This clone was observed a few times. This rearrangement joins TRBV18 to TRBJ2-5; TRBD1 matches 8 bases. V lost 5 bases, J lost 5 bases, and 7 bases stayed unmatched. The CDR3 contains 14 residues. Germline CDR1 and CDR2: KGHSH and LQKENI. The CDR3, as DNA: TGTGCCAGCTCATTAAGACAGGGGTATGAGACCCAGTACTTC. Translating it yields CASSLRQGYETQYF.

V gene TRBV6-1 combines with J gene TRBJ1-5; 10 bases agree with TRBD1. Trimming removed 2 bases from V and 7 bases from J; junction bases left unmatched: 5. CDR3 length: 15 amino acids. CDR1 and CDR2 (germline): MNHNS, SASEGT. Here the CDR3 DNA reads TGTGCCAGCAGTGAATGGGGACAGGGGCGGCAGCCCCAGCATTTT. Encoded protein: CASSEWGQGRQPQHF.

V usage is TRBV5-8 and J usage is TRBJ1-2; 7 bases align to TRBD1. Germline assignment: CDR1 SGHTS and CDR2 YDEGEE. With V trimmed by 9 bases and J by 7 bases, 15 bases remained unmatched. CDR3 length equals 14 residues. CDR3 bases: TGTGCCACCAGTGGGAGGGGGCGGATAAGTGGCTACACCTTC. This sequence encodes CATSGRGRISGYTF.

The chain combines TRBV6-5 with TRBJ1-5; weak D call: TRBD1 (5 bases). Trimming removed 0 bases at V and 2 bases at J, with 11 bases between. CDR3 length: 16 residues. Germline values: CDR1 MNHEY, CDR2 SVGAGI. The CDR3 nucleotides are TGTGCCAGCAGTTACTCCGCAGGGTTCGGCAATCAGCCCCAGCATTTT. This sequence encodes CASSYSAGFGNQPQHF.

The rearrangement joins TRBV7-9 to TRBJ2-1; TRBD2 matches at 14 bases. Germline V gives CDR1 SEHNR, CDR2 FQNEAQ (reference sequence). Trimming cost V 5 bases and J 5 bases; bases outside gene matches: 2. This CDR3 has 15 amino acids. CDR3 nucleotide sequence: TGTGCCAGCAGCCCGGGACTAGCGGGAGACAATGAGCAGTTCTTC. Its protein product is CASSPGLAGDNEQFF. Complete variable domain (other parts from reference TRBV7-9 and TRBJ2-1): DTGVSQNPRHKITKRGQNVTFRCDPISEHNRLYWYRQTLGQGPEFLTYFQNEAQLEKSRLLSDRFSAERPKGSFSTLEIQRTEQGDSAMYLCASSPGLAGDNEQFFGPGTRLTVL.

A remark on this clone: The sample contains more than one DNA sequence encoding this CDR3. The chain is built from TRBV19 and TRBJ1-1; 8 nucleotides agree with TRBD1. With 5 bases clipped from V and 5 bases from J, the junction kept 4 bases outside the gene matches. Germline V lookup: CDR1 LNHDA, CDR2 SQIVND (reference sequence). The CDR3 extends over 13 amino acids. This CDR3 is CASSSNRGTEAFF. The CDR3 bases are TGTGCCAGTAGTTCGAACAGGGGGACTGAAGCTTTCTTT.

The rearrangement uses TRBV12-5 and TRBJ1-4; a weak D match, TRBD1 (6 bases). Between the trimmed V and J ends, which lost 3 bases and 5 bases, there was a span of 13 bases. This CDR3 has 15 residues. Germline assignment: CDR1 LGHNT and CDR2 FRNRAP. CDR3 region: CASGFRGGSNEKLFF. CDR3 bases: TGTGCTAGTGGTTTCAGAGGGGGGAGCAATGAAAAACTGTTTTTT.

The V call is TRBV7-9, the J call TRBJ1-4; D is unclear. The germline V gene has CDR1 SEHNR and CDR2 FQNEAQ (reference sequence). The CDR3 runs 18 residues. V was cut by 5 bases and J by 0 bases, with 19 bases left in between. CDR3 DNA: TGTGCCAGCAGCGATGACTCGCGCGCCCGGGCAACTAATGAAAAACTGTTTTTT. It translates to CASSDDSRARATNEKLFF.

The chain couples TRBV9 to TRBJ2-7; TRBD2 agrees at 7 bases. The length of the CDR3 is 14 residues. The ends lost 4 bases at V and 6 bases at J; junction bases unmatched: 10. The germline V gene encodes CDR1 SGDLS and CDR2 YYNGEE. This CDR3 is CASSPLGGSVEQYF. The DNA of the CDR3 is TGTGCCAGCAGCCCCCTGGGCGGGAGCGTCGAGCAGTACTTC. Variable domain in full (rest from reference TRBV9 and TRBJ2-7): DSGVTQTPKHLITATGQRVTLRCSPRSGDLSVYWYQQSLDQGLQFLIQYYNGEERAKGNILERFSAQQFPDLHSELNLSSLELGDSALYFCASSPLGGSVEQYFGPGTRLTVT.

V is TRBV9 and J is TRBJ2-5; tentatively, D is TRBD1 (5 bases). Trimming removed 0 bases from V and 0 bases from J, with 6 bases in between. This CDR3 comprises 14 residues. CDR1 and CDR2 from the germline V gene are SGDLS and YYNGEE. CDR3 sequence: CASSVGQYQETQYF. In DNA form, the CDR3 reads TGTGCCAGCAGCGTAGGACAGTACCAAGAGACCCAGTACTTC.

This clone was observed once. The CDR3: CASREGLAVYNEQFF. Here the CDR3 DNA reads TGTGCCAGCCGGGAGGGACTAGCGGTCTACAATGAGCAGTTCTTC. The chain has TRBV18 and TRBJ2-1; 11 bases are a match to TRBD2. Germline loops: CDR1 KGHSH, CDR2 LQKENI. V gave up 8 bases and J gave up 3 bases; unmatched junction bases: 6. The length of the CDR3 is 15 residues.

The chain is built from TRBV5-5 and TRBJ2-7; 7 nucleotides align to TRBD2. The CDR3 sequence is 17 residues long. Germline trimming cut 0 bases from V and 0 bases from J; bases unmatched to any gene: 9. CDR1 is SGHKS and CDR2 is YYEKEE in the germline V gene (reference sequence). The CDR3 DNA is TGTGCCAGCAGCTTGGCGGTAGTAGCGGGCTTCTCCTACGAGCAGTACTTC. Translating gives CASSLAVVAGFSYEQYF.

The rearrangement joins TRBV11-3 to TRBJ1-2; a possible D gene is TRBD1 (6 bases). Trimming took off 0 bases at V and 0 bases at J, with 11 bases between the two ends. The CDR3 contains 16 residues. Germline CDR1 and CDR2: SGHNT and YENEEA. The CDR3 protein is CASSLDGNRANYGYTF. In DNA form, the CDR3 reads TGTGCCAGCAGCTTAGATGGTAACAGGGCTAACTATGGCTACACCTTC. Supplemented by reference TRBV11-3 and TRBJ1-2, the full variable domain reads EAGVVQSPRYKIIEKKQPVAFWCNPISGHNTLYWYLQNLGQGPELLIRYENEEAVDDSQLPKDRFSAERLKGVDSTLKIQPAELGDSAVYLCASSLDGNRANYGYTFGSGTRLTVV.

The V call is TRBV9, the J call TRBJ1-3, with D hard to call. The germline V gene has CDR1 SGDLS and CDR2 YYNGEE. This CDR3 is 13 amino acids long. Trimming left V 0 bases short and J 4 bases short, with 5 bases between. The DNA for the CDR3 is TGTGCCAGCAGCGTAGGAACGGGAAACACCATATATTTT. The encoded protein is CASSVGTGNTIYF.

This chain links TRBV6-1 with TRBJ2-4; no reliable D call. CDR3 length equals 12 residues. From germline, CDR1 is MNHNS and CDR2 SASEGT. The V end lost 0 bases, the J end lost 9 bases, and 6 bases lay between the germline ends. CDR3 DNA sequence: TGTGCCAGCAGTGAAGCTAGCACCATTCAGTACTTC. As protein: CASSEASTIQYF.

V and J are TRBV6-6 and TRBJ2-7; the D gene is possibly TRBD1 (6 bases). Germline CDR1 is MNHNY and CDR2 is SVGAGI (reference sequence). V shed 2 bases and J shed 6 bases, with 11 bases lying between them. The CDR3 consists of 13 residues. The CDR3 here is CASSYRGSSEQYF. DNA of the CDR3: TGTGCCAGCAGTTACAGGGGGTCAAGCGAGCAGTACTTC.

This chain links TRBV19 with TRBJ2-7; 7 nucleotides agree with TRBD1. V shed 3 bases, J shed 5 bases, and the junction held 7 bases outside the gene matches. Germline CDR1 LNHDA, CDR2 SQIVND (reference sequence). The CDR3 totals 14 residues. The CDR3 nucleotides are TGTGCCAGTAGTATCAGGGGGAGATGGGACGAGCAGTACTTC. Its translation is CASSIRGRWDEQYF.

V gene TRBV6-5 combines with J gene TRBJ1-5; D gene uncertain. The CDR3 has 15 residues. The germline V and J ends were trimmed by 7 bases and 2 bases, with 15 bases remaining between them. Germline V gene lookup returns CDR1 MNHEY and CDR2 SVGAGI. CDR3 amino acids: CASTPTLQGNQPQHF. The CDR3 nucleotides are TGTGCCAGCACCCCGACCCTTCAGGGCAATCAGCCCCAGCATTTT.

The CDR3 loop reads CASSPPTWTDLYGYTF. The CDR3 coding sequence is TGTGCCAGCAGCCCCCCGACGTGGACGGATCTCTATGGCTACACCTTC. The chain uses TRBV7-9 and TRBJ1-2; no reliable D call. CDR3 length: 16 residues. The germline V gene encodes CDR1 SEHNR and CDR2 FQNEAQ (reference sequence). Trimming took off 5 bases at V and 4 bases at J, with 20 bases between the two ends.

Regarding this clone: The junction and the germline gene differ at one end; a read error may be behind it. The chain recombines TRBV10-3 with TRBJ2-2; 9 bases align to TRBD1. The CDR3 is made up of 14 amino acids. CDR1 is ENHRY, CDR2 SYGVKD, per germline. The CDR3 DNA reads as TGTGCCATCACTGAGGGACAGGGCACCGGGGAGCTGTTTTTT. The encoded protein is CAITEGQGTGELFF.

J is TRBJ1-1 and V is TRBV19; 7 bases map to TRBD1. The CDR3 spans 15 residues. J was trimmed by 4 bases and V by 5 bases; bases with no gene match: 10. From germline, CDR1 is LNHDA and CDR2 SQIVND (reference sequence). The CDR3 DNA reads TGTGCCAGTAGTCCCAGGGGGGCAGGAGGCACTGAAGCTTTCTTT. This gives the protein CASSPRGAGGTEAFF.